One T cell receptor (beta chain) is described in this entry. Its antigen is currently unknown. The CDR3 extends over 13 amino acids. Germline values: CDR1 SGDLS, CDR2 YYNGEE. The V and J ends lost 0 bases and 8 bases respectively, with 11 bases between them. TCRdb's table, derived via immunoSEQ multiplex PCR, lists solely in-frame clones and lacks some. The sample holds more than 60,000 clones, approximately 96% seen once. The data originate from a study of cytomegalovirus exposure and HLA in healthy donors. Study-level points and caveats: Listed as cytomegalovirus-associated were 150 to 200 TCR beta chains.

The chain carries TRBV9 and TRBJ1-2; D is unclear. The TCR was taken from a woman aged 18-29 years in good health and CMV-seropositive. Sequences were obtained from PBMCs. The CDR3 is CASSVGAGGGYTF. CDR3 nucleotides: TGTGCCAGCAGCGTAGGGGCGGGCGGAGGCTACACCTTC.